The next 2 T cell receptor beta chains were all read from a single sample in a study of blood T cell repertoires in COVID-19. This table comes from immunoSEQ multiplex PCR, and its TCRdb copy is limited to in-frame clones, with some not included. This table has over 75,000 clones, around nine tenths appearing once. The sequenced material came from peripheral blood. The receptors originated from a man aged 50 to 59 with COVID-19, enrolled during active disease.

The J gene is TRBJ1-2, the V gene TRBV30; the match to TRBD1 covers 7 bases. Germline V gives CDR1 GTSNPN, CDR2 SVGIG (reference sequence). The CDR3 covers 16 residues. After removal of 3 bases from V and 7 bases from J, the junction contained 17 bases not matched to a gene. Here the CDR3 reads CAWRARTGREGSGYTF. The CDR3, as DNA: TGTGCCTGGAGGGCTAGGACAGGAAGGGAAGGGAGTGGCTACACCTTC.

This chain joins TRBV5-1 and TRBJ2-1; D is uncertain. Trimming removed 5 bases from V and 4 bases from J, with 13 bases in between. The germline V gene has CDR1 SGHRS and CDR2 YFSETQ. The CDR3 contains 14 residues. The CDR3 loop is CASSSPPRYNEQFF. DNA of the CDR3: TGCGCCAGCAGTAGTCCCCCACGGTACAATGAGCAGTTCTTC. Filled out from reference TRBV5-1 and TRBJ2-1, the complete variable domain reads KAGVTQTPRYLIKTRGQQVTLSCSPISGHRSVSWYQQTPGQGLQFLFEYFSETQRNKGNFPGRFSGRQFSNSRSEMNVSTLELGDSALYLCASSSPPRYNEQFFGPGTRLTVL.